These 29 T cell receptor beta chains share one sample of origin, sequenced in a study of T cell repertoires in cytomegalovirus infection. TCRdb fed the reads into MiXCR, producing one record per CDR3 protein. This sample has 150,000 or so distinct CDR3 sequences, with roughly 17% found just once. The sequencing input was CD8+ T cells from PBMCs. These receptor sequences come from a human donor in good health (CMV status not recorded). Some clones in this sample may be carry-over from other donors' samples.

There are a few counts of this clonotype. The chain is built from TRBV7-2 and TRBJ2-5; the D is unclear. Trimming stripped 4 bases from V and 5 bases from J, with 11 bases between. Germline loops: CDR1 SGHTA, CDR2 FQGNSA. The CDR3 has 13 residues. CDR3 region: CASSSPRMETQYF. DNA for the CDR3: TGTGCCAGCAGCTCCCCTCGTATGGAGACCCAGTACTTC.

This clonotype was observed a few times. This chain links TRBV7-2 with TRBJ2-1; no firm D call. The germline V gene has CDR1 SGHTA and CDR2 FQGNSA. This CDR3 has 15 amino acids. The V end lost 5 bases, the J end lost 6 bases, and 17 bases lay between the germline ends. The CDR3 nucleotides are TGTGCCAGCAGCCCGCCTGATGGGGATAGCAATGAGCAGTTCTTC. As protein: CASSPPDGDSNEQFF. Full variable domain (remainder filled in from reference TRBV7-2 and TRBJ2-1): GAGVSQSPSNKVTEKGKDVELRCDPISGHTALYWYRQSLGQGLEFLIYFQGNSAPDKSGLPSDRFSAERTGGSVSTLTIQRTQQEDSAVYLCASSPPDGDSNEQFFGPGTRLTVL.

A few counts support this clonotype. V and J are TRBV7-2 and TRBJ2-7, with D tentatively TRBD1 (6 bases). The germline CDR1 and CDR2 sequences are SGHTA and FQGNSA. The V gene lost 1 base and the J gene lost 0 bases, with 10 bases spanning the gap. CDR3 size: 15 residues. The CDR3, as DNA: TGTGCCAGCAGCTTAGGGGGGCCCAGCTCCTACGAGCAGTACTTC. Its translation: CASSLGGPSSYEQYF.

This clonotype was observed many times. The genes are TRBV6-2 or TRBV6-3 and TRBJ2-5; 8 bases match TRBD2. Germline lookup yields CDR1 MNHEY and CDR2 SVGEGT. The J segment lost 5 bases and the V segment lost 7 bases, leaving 12 bases of the junction unmatched. This CDR3 spans 15 amino acids. CDR3 loop: CASTSGQTSAETQYF. The CDR3 DNA sequence: TGTGCCAGCACCTCCGGACAGACTAGCGCGGAGACCCAGTACTTC.

The V call is TRBV19, the J call TRBJ2-7; D is ambiguous. The V gene lost 10 bases and the J gene lost 4 bases, with 17 bases spanning the gap. The CDR3 extends over 13 amino acids. Germline CDR1 and CDR2: LNHDA and SQIVND (reference sequence). For the CDR3, the DNA is TGTGCCACCTCTAATAGGCACCCATACGAGCAGTACTTC. It specifies CATSNRHPYEQYF.

This clonotype has just a few counts. Relative to the germline gene, one junction end is altered; a read error may explain this. The chain joins TRBV7-8 to TRBJ1-1; a weak D match, TRBD1 (6 bases). The CDR3 extends over 20 amino acids. Germline CDR1 reads SGHVS; CDR2 reads FQNEAQ. In DNA, the CDR3 is TGTGCCAGCAGCCTAGCCAAAACCGGGACACACAAAGATATGAACACTGAAGCTTTCTTT. Amino acid sequence: CASSLAKTGTHKDMNTEAFF.

This sequence joins TRBV12-3 or TRBV12-4 and TRBJ1-1; a weak D match, TRBD1 (6 bases). CDR3 size: 13 residues. V gave up 4 bases and J gave up 1 base, with 7 bases separating them. CDR3 DNA: TGTGCCAGCAGTTGGGGGCCGAACACTGAAGCTTTCTTT. Its translation is CASSWGPNTEAFF.

V and J are TRBV7-8 and TRBJ1-6, with 11 positions matching TRBD1. From germline, CDR1 is SGHVS and CDR2 FQNEAQ. V gave up 5 bases and J gave up 8 bases; unmatched junction bases: 5. This CDR3 spans 15 amino acids. The CDR3 region is CASSGRTGGDSPLHF. CDR3 in DNA: TGTGCCAGCAGCGGACGGACAGGGGGCGATTCACCCCTCCACTTT.

This chain connects TRBV7-9 to TRBJ1-4; no reliable D call. Germline loops: CDR1 SEHNR, CDR2 FQNEAQ (reference sequence). The CDR3 runs 14 residues. Trimming left V 4 bases short and J 2 bases short, with 8 bases between. CDR3 protein: CASSSFSTNEKLFF. CDR3 bases: TGTGCCAGCAGCTCCTTCTCGACTAATGAAAAACTGTTTTTT.

The V gene is TRBV19, the J gene TRBJ1-5; D gene uncertain. This CDR3 contains 18 residues. V shed 0 bases and J shed 0 bases, with 15 bases lying between them. Germline-derived CDR1 and CDR2 are LNHDA and SQIVND (reference sequence). CDR3 loop: CASSIDPEADYSNQPQHF. The CDR3 DNA sequence: TGTGCCAGTAGTATAGATCCCGAGGCGGATTATAGCAATCAGCCCCAGCATTTT.

This clonotype has more than one count but fewer than ten. The chain couples TRBV14 to TRBJ1-1, with D tentatively TRBD1 (5 bases). The germline gives CDR1 SGHDN, CDR2 FVKESK. CDR3 length: 16 residues. V was shortened by 0 bases and J by 7 bases, with 18 bases between the two germline ends. CDR3 bases: TGTGCCAGCAGCCAAGATCGAGTTGAGAGGAGGGGTGAAGCTTTCTTT. It encodes CASSQDRVERRGEAFF.

This clonotype was observed a few times. The chain uses TRBV11-2 and TRBJ1-1, with 8 bases matching TRBD1. The CDR3 totals 14 residues. Germline lookup yields CDR1 SGHAT and CDR2 FQNNGV. J was trimmed by 7 bases and V by 5 bases; bases with no gene match: 9. This CDR3 is CASSGQGANIEAFF. CDR3 DNA sequence: TGTGCCAGCAGCGGTCAGGGGGCCAATATTGAAGCTTTCTTT.

This clonotype has a handful of counts. The V gene is TRBV4-3, the J gene TRBJ2-1; D is unresolved. Germline CDR1 is LGHNA and CDR2 is YSLEER. The CDR3 is made up of 14 amino acids. Trimming removed 2 bases from V and 8 bases from J, with 13 bases in between. The CDR3, as DNA: TGCGCCAGCAGCCAAATTCACTTGGGCGATGAGCAGTTCTTC. It specifies CASSQIHLGDEQFF.

This clonotype was counted a few times. CDR3 nucleotides: TGTGCCAGCAGCTTAACGCACAATGAGCAGTTCTTC. It specifies CASSLTHNEQFF. The J gene is TRBJ2-1, the V gene TRBV7-3; the D is unclear. Germline V gives CDR1 SGHTA, CDR2 FQGTGA. The CDR3 spans 12 residues. Trimming cost V 0 bases and J 5 bases, with 2 bases left between them.

The rearrangement links TRBV30 to TRBJ2-1; 8 positions match TRBD2. CDR3 size: 15 residues. V dropped 2 bases and J dropped 9; count of bases not matched to a gene: 12. Germline loops: CDR1 GTSNPN, CDR2 SVGIG (reference sequence). CDR3: CAWSIVERESAEQFF. CDR3 in DNA: TGTGCCTGGAGTATCGTAGAGCGGGAGTCCGCTGAGCAGTTCTTC. Variable domain in full (rest from reference TRBV30 and TRBJ2-1): SQTIHQWPATLVQPVGSPLSLECTVEGTSNPNLYWYRQAAGRGLQLLFYSVGIGQISSEVPQNLSASRPQDRQFILSSKKLLLSDSGFYLCAWSIVERESAEQFFGPGTRLTVL.

Ten or more counts support this clonotype. The V and J genes are TRBV7-2 and TRBJ1-2, with a tentative D call TRBD1 (5 bases). V lost 6 bases to trimming and J lost 0 bases, with 8 bases between them. Germline V gene sequence: CDR1 SGHTA, CDR2 FQGNSA. CDR3 size: 13 residues. In DNA, the CDR3 is TGTGCCAGCAGTGGACACCCTAACTATGGCTACACCTTC. It codes for CASSGHPNYGYTF. The variable domain in full, with the rest retrieved from reference TRBV7-2 and TRBJ1-2, is GAGVSQSPSNKVTEKGKDVELRCDPISGHTALYWYRQSLGQGLEFLIYFQGNSAPDKSGLPSDRFSAERTGGSVSTLTIQRTQQEDSAVYLCASSGHPNYGYTFGSGTRLTVV.

This clonotype turned up a few times. The genes are TRBV7-2 and TRBJ2-5; D is perhaps TRBD1 or TRBD2 (5 bases each). Trimming shortened V by 5 bases and J by 5 bases, and 15 bases separated the two germline ends. CDR1 and CDR2 (germline): SGHTA, FQGNSA. This CDR3 region has 14 residues. The CDR3 sequence is CASSLEGRWETQYF. For the CDR3, the DNA is TGTGCCAGCAGCCTCGAGGGGCGTTGGGAGACCCAGTACTTC.

There are a few counts of this clonotype. This chain uses TRBV20-1 with TRBJ2-7, with D uncertain. This CDR3 is built from 14 residues. Germline CDR1 and CDR2: DFQATT and SNEGSKA (reference sequence). V gave up 2 bases and J gave up 6 bases, with 17 bases separating them. For the CDR3, the DNA is TGCAGTGCTAGATCTGTCCCCCCAGATCCCGAGCAGTACTTC. This translates into CSARSVPPDPEQYF.

In its sample, this clonotype was seen a few times. The CDR3 spells CSAGAGAQYF. CDR3 coding DNA: TGCAGTGCTGGGGCCGGGGCCCAGTACTTC. The chain couples TRBV20-1 to TRBJ2-5, with D perhaps TRBD1 or TRBD2 (5 bases each). Trimming stripped 5 bases from V and 9 bases from J, with 10 bases between. CDR1 is DFQATT and CDR2 is SNEGSKA in the germline V gene (reference sequence). The CDR3 length is 10 residues.

The rearrangement joins TRBV29-1 to TRBJ2-2, with a weak D call TRBD2 (6 bases). CDR3 size: 13 residues. The germline CDR1 and CDR2 sequences are SQVTM and ANQGSEA. Trimming pared 6 bases from V and 4 bases from J, leaving 12 bases between. The CDR3 DNA follows: TGCAGCGTGGAGGGGACCTTCACCGGGGAGCTGTTTTTT. Translating gives CSVEGTFTGELFF.

V and J are TRBV28 and TRBJ2-1; possible D gene TRBD2, 5 bases. V was pared by 2 bases and J by 9 bases, with 8 bases between. This CDR3 contains 12 residues. Germline CDR1 MDHEN, CDR2 SYDVKM. CDR3 in DNA: TGTGCCAGCAGTTTAGGCGGGTTTGAGCAGTTCTTC. As protein: CASSLGGFEQFF.

Only a few counts were recorded for this clonotype. This chain uses TRBV19 with TRBJ1-1; D not resolved. Trimming took off 8 bases at V and 1 base at J, with 11 bases between the two ends. The CDR3 has 13 amino acids. Germline V gene sequence: CDR1 LNHDA, CDR2 SQIVND (reference sequence). CDR3: CASREARNTEAFF. CDR3 sequence (DNA): TGTGCCAGTCGGGAAGCGAGGAACACTGAAGCTTTCTTT.

This clonotype was seen more than once but under ten times. V is TRBV28 and J is TRBJ2-1; D gene unclear. This CDR3 contains 14 residues. Trimming stripped 10 bases from V and 0 bases from J, with 13 bases between. Germline loops: CDR1 MDHEN, CDR2 SYDVKM. This chain's CDR3 is CATDRVSSYNEQFF. CDR3 DNA: TGTGCCACCGACCGGGTTAGCTCCTACAATGAGCAGTTCTTC.

This clonotype was seen a few times. The V call is TRBV7-2, the J call TRBJ1-2, with a possible D match to TRBD1 (6 bases). The germline V and J ends were trimmed by 1 base and 3 bases, with 12 bases remaining between them. Germline values: CDR1 SGHTA, CDR2 FQGNSA. This CDR3 region has 15 residues. CDR3 region: CASSLDVRGDYGYTF. The DNA of the CDR3 is TGTGCCAGCAGCTTAGACGTCAGGGGCGACTATGGCTACACCTTC.

This clonotype was seen at least ten times. The chain has TRBV7-2 and TRBJ1-5; 7 nucleotides align to TRBD1. V shed 4 bases and J 2 bases; nucleotides not matched to a gene: 8. This CDR3 comprises 16 residues. Germline CDR1 and CDR2: SGHTA and FQGNSA. The CDR3 coding sequence is TGTGCCAGCAGCTCTCCCTCCGACAGGGGCAATCAGCCCCAGCATTTT. Protein: CASSSPSDRGNQPQHF.

This clonotype was seen a handful of times. This chain joins TRBV29-1 and TRBJ2-1, with no clear D. The CDR3 runs 10 residues. Germline loops: CDR1 SQVTM, CDR2 ANQGSEA. Trimming took 3 bases from V and 3 from J, leaving 0 bases between them. CDR3 DNA: TGCAGCGTTGACTACAATGAGCAGTTCTTC. It translates to CSVDYNEQFF.

The chain recombines TRBV10-3 with TRBJ1-1, with D possibly matching TRBD1 (6 bases). Trimming took off 3 bases at V and 4 bases at J, with 12 bases between the two ends. The CDR3 loop spans 14 amino acids. Per germline, CDR1 ENHRY and CDR2 SYGVKD. As DNA, the CDR3 is TGTGCCATCAGTGATCGGGGGGCGACCACTGAAGCTTTCTTT. This codes for CAISDRGATTEAFF.

The chain uses TRBV7-9 and TRBJ2-1, with 10 bases aligning to TRBD1. The CDR3 has 15 residues. The germline V gene encodes CDR1 SEHNR and CDR2 FQNEAQ (reference sequence). With 5 bases clipped from V and 6 bases from J, the junction kept 7 bases outside the gene matches. DNA of the CDR3: TGTGCCAGCAGCCAATCACGGACAGGGGGCAATGAGCAGTTCTTC. As protein: CASSQSRTGGNEQFF.

The chain employs TRBV6-2 or TRBV6-3 and TRBJ2-5; 8 bases match TRBD1. The CDR3 extends over 15 amino acids. J lost 4 bases, V lost 5 bases, and 9 bases had no gene match. Germline values: CDR1 MNHEY, CDR2 SVGEGT. Here the CDR3 reads CASSMRRTGRETQYF. CDR3 DNA sequence: TGTGCCAGCAGTATGCGTCGGACAGGGAGAGAGACCCAGTACTTC.